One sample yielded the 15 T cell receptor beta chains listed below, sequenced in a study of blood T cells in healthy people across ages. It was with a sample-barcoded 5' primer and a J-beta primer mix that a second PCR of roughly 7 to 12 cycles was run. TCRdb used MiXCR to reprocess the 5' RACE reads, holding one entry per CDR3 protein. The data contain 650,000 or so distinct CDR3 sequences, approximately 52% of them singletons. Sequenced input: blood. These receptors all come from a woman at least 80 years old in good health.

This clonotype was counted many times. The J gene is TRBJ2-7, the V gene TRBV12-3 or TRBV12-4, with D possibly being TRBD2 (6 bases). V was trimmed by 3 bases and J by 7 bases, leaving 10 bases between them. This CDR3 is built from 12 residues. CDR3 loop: CASSFRGYEQYF. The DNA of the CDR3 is TGTGCCAGCAGTTTCCGGGGGTATGAGCAGTACTTC.

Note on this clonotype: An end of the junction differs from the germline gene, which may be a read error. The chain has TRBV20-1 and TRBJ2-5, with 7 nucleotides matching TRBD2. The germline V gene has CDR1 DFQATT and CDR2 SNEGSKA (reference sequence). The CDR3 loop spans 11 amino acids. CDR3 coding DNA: TGCAGTGCGCATCGGGAGGAGACTCAGTACTTC. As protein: CSAHREETQYF.

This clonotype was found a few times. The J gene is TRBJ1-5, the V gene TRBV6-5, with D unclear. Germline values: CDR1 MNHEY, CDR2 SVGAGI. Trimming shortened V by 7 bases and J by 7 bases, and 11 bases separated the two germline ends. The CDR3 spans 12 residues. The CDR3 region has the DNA TGTGCCAGCACCAACCCAGGCCAGCCCCAGCATTTT. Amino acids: CASTNPGQPQHF.

CDR3 region: CASTGRRSSYEQYF. CDR3 DNA sequence: TGTGCCAGCACCGGACGGAGGAGCTCCTACGAGCAGTACTTC. The chain employs TRBV7-2 and TRBJ2-7; tentatively, D is TRBD2 (5 bases). The ends were cut back, 7 bases at V and 0 bases at J, with 13 bases in the middle. CDR1 is SGHTA and CDR2 is FQGNSA in the germline V gene. The CDR3 totals 14 residues.

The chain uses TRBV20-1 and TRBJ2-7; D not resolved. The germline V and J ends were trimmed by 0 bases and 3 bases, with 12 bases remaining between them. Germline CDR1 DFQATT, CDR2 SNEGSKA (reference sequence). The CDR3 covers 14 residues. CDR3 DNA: TGCAGTGCTAGAGATCGTCCGGTAAGCTACGAGCAGTACTTC. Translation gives CSARDRPVSYEQYF.

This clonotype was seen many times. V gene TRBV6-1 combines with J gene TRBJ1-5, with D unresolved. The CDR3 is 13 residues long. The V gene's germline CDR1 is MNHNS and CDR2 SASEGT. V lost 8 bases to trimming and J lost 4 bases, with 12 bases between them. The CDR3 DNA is TGTGCCAGCGAGACGCAGAGTAATCAGCCCCAGCATTTT. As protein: CASETQSNQPQHF.

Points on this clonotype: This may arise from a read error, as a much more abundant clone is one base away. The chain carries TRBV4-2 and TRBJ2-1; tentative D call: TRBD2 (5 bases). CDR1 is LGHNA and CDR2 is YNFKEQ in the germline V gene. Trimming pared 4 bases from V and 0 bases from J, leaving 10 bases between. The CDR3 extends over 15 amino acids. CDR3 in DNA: TGTGCCAGCAGCCGAGACTACAACTCCTACAATGAGCAGTTCTTC. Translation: CASSRDYNSYNEQFF.

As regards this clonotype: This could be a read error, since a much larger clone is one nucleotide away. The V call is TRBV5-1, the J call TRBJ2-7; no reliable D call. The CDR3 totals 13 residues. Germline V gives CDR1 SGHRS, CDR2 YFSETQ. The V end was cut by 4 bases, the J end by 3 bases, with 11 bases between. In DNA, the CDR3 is TGCGCCAGCAGCATATGGGGAATCTACGAGCAGTACTTC. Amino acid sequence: CASSIWGIYEQYF.

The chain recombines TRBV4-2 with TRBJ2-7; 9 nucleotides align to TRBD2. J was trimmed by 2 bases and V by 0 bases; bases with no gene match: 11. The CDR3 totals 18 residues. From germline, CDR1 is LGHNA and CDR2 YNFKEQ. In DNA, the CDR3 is TGTGCCAGCAGCCAAGAGGGACCGGGACTAGCCGAGACCTACGAGCAGTACTTC. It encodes CASSQEGPGLAETYEQYF.

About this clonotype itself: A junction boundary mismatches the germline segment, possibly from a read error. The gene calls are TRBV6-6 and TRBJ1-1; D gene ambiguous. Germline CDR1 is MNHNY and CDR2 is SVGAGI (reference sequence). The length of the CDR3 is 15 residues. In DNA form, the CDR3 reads TGTGCCAGCAGTTACTCGATAAGGGCGAACGCTGAAGCTTTCTTT. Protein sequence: CASSYSIRANAEAFF.

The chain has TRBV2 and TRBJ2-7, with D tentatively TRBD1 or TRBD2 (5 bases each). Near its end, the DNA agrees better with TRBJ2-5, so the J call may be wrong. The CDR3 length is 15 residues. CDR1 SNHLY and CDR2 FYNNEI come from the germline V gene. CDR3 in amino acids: CASMKLGATGETQYF. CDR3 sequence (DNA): TGTGCCAGCATGAAACTAGGGGCGACGGGGGAGACCCAGTACTTC.

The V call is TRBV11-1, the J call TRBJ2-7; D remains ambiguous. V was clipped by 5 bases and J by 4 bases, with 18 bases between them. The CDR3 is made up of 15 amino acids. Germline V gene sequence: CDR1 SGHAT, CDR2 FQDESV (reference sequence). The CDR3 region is CASSPRTGRKYEQYF. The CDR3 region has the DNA TGTGCCAGCAGCCCCCGTACCGGGCGCAAATACGAGCAGTACTTC. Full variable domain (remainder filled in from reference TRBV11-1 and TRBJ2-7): EAEVAQSPRYKITEKSQAVAFWCDPISGHATLYWYRQILGQGPELLVQFQDESVVDDSQLPKDRFSAERLKGVDSTLKIQPAELGDSAMYLCASSPRTGRKYEQYFGPGTRLTVT.

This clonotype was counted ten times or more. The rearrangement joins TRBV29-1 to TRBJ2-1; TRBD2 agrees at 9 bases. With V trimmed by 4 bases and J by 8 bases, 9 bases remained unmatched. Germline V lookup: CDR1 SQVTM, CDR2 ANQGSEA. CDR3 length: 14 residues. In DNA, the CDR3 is TGCAGCGTTGGACTAGCGGTACTTAGGTATGAGCAGTTCTTC. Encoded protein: CSVGLAVLRYEQFF.

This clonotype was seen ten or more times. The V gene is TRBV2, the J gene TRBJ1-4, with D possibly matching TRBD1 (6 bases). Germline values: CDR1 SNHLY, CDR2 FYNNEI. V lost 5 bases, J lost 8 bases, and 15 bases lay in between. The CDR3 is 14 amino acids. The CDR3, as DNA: TGTGCCAGCAGTAGGACAGAAATCAGCGAAAAACTGTTTTTT. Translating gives CASSRTEISEKLFF.

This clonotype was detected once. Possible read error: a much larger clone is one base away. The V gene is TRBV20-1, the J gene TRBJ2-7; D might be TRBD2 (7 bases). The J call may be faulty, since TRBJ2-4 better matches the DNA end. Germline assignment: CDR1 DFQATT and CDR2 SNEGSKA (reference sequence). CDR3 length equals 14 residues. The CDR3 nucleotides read TGCAGTGCTAGACAGGGGAGGGGAGGAACCATTCAGTACTTC. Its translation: CSARQGRGGTIQYF.